The source of this TCR beta chain is a study of blood T cell repertoires in COVID-19. In the study overall: PBMCs, B-cell-depleted T cells, or T cells provided the cDNA or gDNA that made up the material.

Study members were between about 18 and 90 years old and lived in 24 US regions. In assigning cohorts, the study relied on participant-reported clinical history. This CDR3 is built from 16 residues. CDR1 is LNHDA and CDR2 is SQIVND in the germline V gene (reference sequence). Trimming took 5 bases from V and 0 from J; bases not matched to a gene: 7. The repertoire was sequenced with immunoSEQ multiplex PCR; TCRdb's copy has only in-frame clones and lacks some. The table lists fewer than 250,000 clones, roughly 90% of them singletons. The sequenced sample consisted of PBMCs or T cells enriched from blood (not recorded which). The sequence derives from a woman aged 25 to 39 with acute COVID-19. The chain employs TRBV19 and TRBJ1-3; 7 bases are a match to TRBD1. The CDR3 region is CASSQTGTHSGNTIYF. As DNA, the CDR3 is TGTGCCAGTAGTCAGACAGGGACCCACTCTGGAAACACCATATATTTT. The full variable domain, rest sourced from reference TRBV19 and TRBJ1-3, is DGGITQSPKYLFRKEGQNVTLSCEQNLNHDAMYWYRQDPGQGLRLIYYSQIVNDFQKGDIAEGYSVSREKKESFPLTVTSAQKNPTAFYLCASSQTGTHSGNTIYFGEGSWLTVV.